This T cell receptor (beta chain) was captured in a study of cytomegalovirus exposure and HLA in healthy donors. Regarding the study as a whole: In a later analysis, compared with equally common non-associated chains, HLA-associated beta chains were more expanded.

Comments on this clone: As yet, its antigen is unknown.

The trim removed 2 bases at V and 4 bases at J, leaving 5 bases unmatched. The CDR3 is 15 amino acids. Germline lookup yields CDR1 SGDLS and CDR2 YYNGEE. PCR amplification relied on 60 Vbeta primers (plus 13 Jbeta primers). Assay used: immunoSEQ multiplex PCR; TCRdb lists only in-frame clones, some missing. Of approximately 190,000 clones listed, roughly 80% are singletons. Sequencing was done on a sample of PBMCs. The chain couples TRBV9 to TRBJ2-1; 8 bases are a match to TRBD2. The TCR originated in a man aged 45-65 years in good health and CMV-seronegative. The CDR3 loop is CASSVRGDPYNEQFF. The CDR3 bases are TGTGCCAGCAGCGTGCGGGGGGACCCTTACAATGAGCAGTTCTTC.